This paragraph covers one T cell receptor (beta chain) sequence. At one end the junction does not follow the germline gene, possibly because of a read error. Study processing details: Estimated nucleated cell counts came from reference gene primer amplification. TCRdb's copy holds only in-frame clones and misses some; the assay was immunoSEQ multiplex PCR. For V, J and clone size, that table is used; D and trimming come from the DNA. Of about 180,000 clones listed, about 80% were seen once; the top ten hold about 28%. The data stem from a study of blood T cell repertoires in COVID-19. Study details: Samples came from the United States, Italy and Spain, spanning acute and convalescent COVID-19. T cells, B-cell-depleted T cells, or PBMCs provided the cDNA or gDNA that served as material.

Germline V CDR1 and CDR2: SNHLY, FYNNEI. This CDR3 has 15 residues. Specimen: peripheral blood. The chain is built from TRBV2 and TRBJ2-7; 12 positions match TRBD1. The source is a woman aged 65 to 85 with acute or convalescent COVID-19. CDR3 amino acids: CASRTGTGGSHEQYF. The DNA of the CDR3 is TGTGCCAGCAGAACAGGGACAGGGGGCTCCCACGAGCAGTACTTC.